The rows below give T cell receptor beta chains drawn from one sample of a study of post-analysis software for immune sequencing data. One entry per CDR3 protein results from TCRdb running MiXCR on the PCR reads. The sample gives about 570,000 distinct CDR3 sequences, around a third of which show up once; about 5.6% is in the top ten. Specimen: blood. These receptors originate from a girl aged 2 to 17 with multiple sclerosis. Both conserved end residues are part of each CDR3. D genes are given only for firm matches. Only some rows state a clone size, as once, few, many or a class for expanded clones.

-,TRBV29-1,TRBJ2-2,TRBD2,TGCAGCGGCGGGGAGGGAGCCGGGGAGCTGTTTTTT,CSGGEGAGELFF
few,TRBV3-1,TRBJ2-1,TRBD2,TGTGCCAGCAGCCGCCCGACTAGCGGAGCTCACAATGAGCAGTTCTTC,CASSRPTSGAHNEQFF
few,TRBV5-4,TRBJ2-5,-,TGTGCCAGCAGCTTTAGTAAGACCCAGTACTTC,CASSFSKTQYF
-,TRBV10-3,TRBJ1-1,-,TGTGCCATCAGTGAGTCTACGGGGCACACTGAAGCTTTCTTT,CAISESTGHTEAFF
-,TRBV11-2,TRBJ1-5,-,TGTGCCAGCAGCCACCGGGATGAACCGGGGGAGCCCCAGCATTTT,CASSHRDEPGEPQHF
-,TRBV6-6,TRBJ2-2,-,TGTGCCAGCAGTGTCACCGGGGAGCTGTTTTTT,CASSVTGELFF
few,TRBV12-3/TRBV12-4,TRBJ2-1,-,TGTGCCAGCAGCCGCTCGGAGGGGGTCGAGTTCTTC,CASSRSEGVEFF
-,TRBV29-1,TRBJ2-3,TRBD1,TGCAACGTTGAAGCCCCCGGACAGGGGTTCGCAGATACGCAGTATTTT,CNVEAPGQGFADTQYF
-,TRBV6-5,TRBJ1-2,-,TGTGCCAGCAGTCCGGACAGCGACTATGGCTACACCTTC,CASSPDSDYGYTF
-,TRBV6-2/TRBV6-3,TRBJ2-1,TRBD2,TGTGCCGGAGGCCGAGCGGGGGGCCAGGGTGAGCAGTTCTTC,CAGGRAGGQGEQFF
-,TRBV6-2/TRBV6-3,TRBJ2-3,-,TGTGCCAGTAAGGGGGGCGACCTAAGCACAGATACGCAGTATTTT,CASKGGDLSTDTQYF
-,TRBV7-9,TRBJ2-1,-,TGTGCCAGCAGTCTACAGGTGGACAATGAGCAGTTCTTC,CASSLQVDNEQFF
-,TRBV29-1,TRBJ1-2,TRBD1,TGCAGCGCTGGGACAGGGCCTTATGGCTACACCTTC,CSAGTGPYGYTF
-,TRBV18,TRBJ1-5,-,TGTGCCAGCTCGTTGGGGGCTTCTCAGCCCCAGCATTTT,CASSLGASQPQHF
few,TRBV12-3/TRBV12-4,TRBJ2-1,-,TGTGCCAGCAGTTTACGGGAGACTTCCTACAATGAGCAGTTCTTC,CASSLRETSYNEQFF
-,TRBV14,TRBJ2-1,-,TGTGCCAGCAGCCAAGAGATGGAGCTGGGACAGTTCTTC,CASSQEMELGQFF
-,TRBV7-9,TRBJ1-1,-,TGTGCCAGCAGCCCATCCCCTGAAGCTTTCTTT,CASSPSPEAFF
-,TRBV2,TRBJ2-3,-,TGTGCCACCCAGCGAGACCCTGGCACAGATACGCAGTATTTT,CATQRDPGTDTQYF
-,TRBV9,TRBJ2-7,TRBD2,TGTGCCAGCAGCGCCGGGGGGGGATACTACGAGCAGTACTTC,CASSAGGGYYEQYF
-,TRBV6-1,TRBJ1-2,-,TGTGCCAGCAGTGATTGGACGGGAGGCTATGGCTACACCTTC,CASSDWTGGYGYTF
-,TRBV5-1,TRBJ2-7,-,TGCGCCAGCAGGGATACAGGGTCCTCCTACGAGCAGTACTTC,CASRDTGSSYEQYF
-,TRBV20-1,TRBJ2-5,TRBD2,TGCAGTGCTAGCCCGACTAGCGGGGGGGCCAGTGAGACCCAGTACTTC,CSASPTSGGASETQYF
many,TRBV29-1,TRBJ2-7,-,TGCAGCGTCGCAGGGTCCTACGAGCAGTACTTC,CSVAGSYEQYF
-,TRBV7-2,TRBJ1-1,-,TGTGCCAGCAGCTTAGCGTCGGGACCGGAAAACACTGAAGCTTTCTTT,CASSLASGPENTEAFF
-,TRBV5-1,TRBJ2-3,-,TGCGCCAGCAGCTTGGAAGAAGGGGATACGCAGTATTTT,CASSLEEGDTQYF
once,TRBV20-1,TRBJ2-3,TRBD2,TGCCGCATCTTGTCTAGCGGGGCGGATACGCAGTATTTT,CRILSSGADTQYF
-,TRBV20-1,TRBJ2-3,TRBD2,TGCAGTGCTCCCCACGGGGCTAGCGGGGCAGATACGCAGTATTTT,CSAPHGASGADTQYF
-,TRBV28,TRBJ2-1,-,TGTGCCAGCAGTGTTAGTTTCGGTGAGCAGTTCTTC,CASSVSFGEQFF
few,TRBV7-9,TRBJ2-1,TRBD2,TGTGCCAGCAGCGTTAGCGGGGTAGGCAATGAGCAGTTCTTC,CASSVSGVGNEQFF
many,TRBV6-1,TRBJ2-5,TRBD2,TGTGCCAGCACCCCCAGCGGGGGAGAGACCCAGTACTTC,CASTPSGGETQYF
-,TRBV6-1,TRBJ1-2,-,TGTGCCAGCCGATCGCTCTATGCCCGGTCGAGGAGGGGAAACTATGGCTACACCTTC,CASRSLYARSRRGNYGYTF
few,TRBV5-1,TRBJ1-2,-,TGCGCCAGCAGCTCGCTAACTATGGGGGGGGACACCTTC,CASSSLTMGGDTF
-,TRBV12-3/TRBV12-4,TRBJ2-1,-,TGTGCCAGCAGTTGGGGTCGGACCTACAATGAGCAGTTCTTC,CASSWGRTYNEQFF
few,TRBV7-3,TRBJ1-1,-,TGTGCCAGCGAGGGAACAGCGACCTCCTTCATGAACACTGAAGCTTTCTTT,CASEGTATSFMNTEAFF
-,TRBV6-1,TRBJ2-1,-,TGTGCCAGCGGAAGAGGGGCGGGACAATACAATGAGCAGTTCTTC,CASGRGAGQYNEQFF
few,TRBV20-1,TRBJ2-5,-,TGCAGTGCTAGAGAACATTCCCCGGAGACCCAGTACTTC,CSAREHSPETQYF
many,TRBV29-1,TRBJ2-7,TRBD1,TGCAGCGTTGCCCGACAGGGGACGAACTACGAGCAGTACTTC,CSVARQGTNYEQYF
-,TRBV29-1,TRBJ1-1,-,TGCAGCGGCGGGAATCCCCGGGGAGTTTTCTTT,CSGGNPRGVFF
-,TRBV7-8,TRBJ2-7,-,TGTGCCAGCAGTGGGACGAGAGACTACGAGCAGTACTTC,CASSGTRDYEQYF